This entry concerns a single T cell receptor beta chain. These data are taken from a study of T cell responses to AZD1222 COVID-19 vaccine. Assay used: immunoSEQ multiplex PCR; TCRdb lists only in-frame clones, some missing. The data contain about 120,000 clones, around 90% of them singletons. Trimming took 7 bases from V and 4 from J, leaving 10 bases between them. This CDR3 comprises 12 residues. The V gene is TRBV12-3 or TRBV12-4, the J gene TRBJ1-1; D gene uncertain. The source is an adult who received the AZD1222 COVID-19 vaccine. The sequencing here drew on peripheral blood, taken 28 days after the second AZD1222 dose. The CDR3 DNA follows: TGTGCCAGCAATCCAGGCGGCACTGAAGCTTTCTTT. Its translation: CASNPGGTEAFF.